A selection of T cell receptor beta chains follows, all from one sample in a study of somatic mutations in cytotoxic T cells in rheumatoid arthritis. Measured with immunoSEQ multiplex PCR; TCRdb has only the in-frame clones, and not every one. Of more than 13,000 clones in the sample, around 70% were seen once. The specimen was CD8+ T cells sorted from blood. These receptors were obtained from an adult with rheumatoid arthritis. CDR3s include the opening cysteine and the closing phenylalanine or tryptophan. The D gene is left open where the match is weak. The size field is filled for only some rows; it gives once, few, many or a size class.

J gene	V gene	D gene	clone size	CDR3 DNA	CDR3 protein
TRBJ1-6	TRBV14	TRBD1	-	TGTGCCAGCAGCCAATCTCCAGGGGGAATCCTCCACTTT	CASSQSPGGILHF
TRBJ2-3	TRBV5-8	TRBD2	-	TGTGCCAGCGGGACTAGCGGGGGGTGGTCTGGTACGACAGATACGCAGTATTTT	CASGTSGGWSGTTDTQYF
TRBJ2-7	TRBV4-3	-	-	TGCGCCAGCAGCCAAGAAAATGGTCGCTCCTACGAGCAGTACTTC	CASSQENGRSYEQYF
TRBJ2-7	TRBV28	-	few	TGTGCCAGCGCTCCCGGGGTTGTCACTACCTACGAGCAGTACTTC	CASAPGVVTTYEQYF
TRBJ1-6	TRBV28	TRBD1	-	TGTGCAGGACAGGAGGGTGTGTCCTATAATTCACCCCTCCACTTT	CAGQEGVSYNSPLHF
TRBJ2-7	TRBV6-1	-	few	TGTGCCAGCAGCTCCGGGACGGAAACCCACGAGCAGTACTTC	CASSSGTETHEQYF
TRBJ2-7	TRBV28	-	-	TGTGCCAGCAGTAAACCCCGGGAGTTTCGCTACGAGCAGTACTTC	CASSKPREFRYEQYF
TRBJ2-2	TRBV6-5	-	once	TGTGCCAGCAGTTACGGATCCGGGGAGCTGTTTTTT	CASSYGSGELFF
TRBJ2-7	TRBV6-6	-	-	TGTGCCAGCAGTTACGGGCCCCAGCAGTACTTC	CASSYGPQQYF
TRBJ1-2	TRBV4-3	-	-	TGCGCCAGTAGCGAAGGAGGGGAACGAATTTCGGACTATGGCTACACCTTC	CASSEGGERISDYGYTF
TRBJ1-1	TRBV7-6	TRBD1	-	TGTGCCAGCAGCTTAGCCCAGGGGACAGGGCGTGAAGCTTTCTTT	CASSLAQGTGREAFF
TRBJ2-7	TRBV30	-	medium-sized	TGTGCCCTAGGGCCCAACGAGCAGTACTTC	CALGPNEQYF
TRBJ1-2	TRBV6-1	-	-	TGTGCCAGCAGTATCGACAAGACATACTATGGCTACACCTTC	CASSIDKTYYGYTF
TRBJ2-5	TRBV6-1	-	-	TGTGCCAGCAGTGGGCTATCCGTGGCCCAGTACTTC	CASSGLSVAQYF
TRBJ1-6	TRBV19	-	-	TGTGCCAGTAGTATATCCAGCTATAATTCACCCCTCCACTTT	CASSISSYNSPLHF
TRBJ2-1	TRBV5-1	-	-	TGCGCCAGCAGCTTGGGAGTAAATTACAATGAGCAGTTCTTC	CASSLGVNYNEQFF
TRBJ2-1	TRBV4-1	-	-	TGCGCCAGCAGCCAAGATGATGAGGTGGCTGAGCAGTTCTTC	CASSQDDEVAEQFF
TRBJ2-5	TRBV5-6	-	-	TGTGCCAGCAGCTTGGCCGCCAAGAGGACCCAGTACTTC	CASSLAAKRTQYF
TRBJ2-3	TRBV4-1	TRBD2	few	TGCGCCAGCATTTCCTCCTACGGGGGGGCTGCAGATACGCAGTATTTT	CASISSYGGAADTQYF
TRBJ2-1	TRBV4-3	TRBD2	-	TGCGCCAGCAGCCAAGAACGGGCGGGGGGCCTCCTCTACAATGAGCAGTTCTTC	CASSQERAGGLLYNEQFF
TRBJ1-1	TRBV7-9	-	-	TGTGCCAGCAGCCCCGAATTGGAAGCTTTCTTT	CASSPELEAFF
TRBJ1-2	TRBV5-1	-	-	TGCGCCAGCAGCTTGCTGGGCCCGGGGCCGGTTAACTATGGCTACACCTTC	CASSLLGPGPVNYGYTF
TRBJ2-7	TRBV4-3	-	-	TGCGCCAGCAGCCAAGGACAAGCAGGCTCCTACGAGCAGTACTTC	CASSQGQAGSYEQYF